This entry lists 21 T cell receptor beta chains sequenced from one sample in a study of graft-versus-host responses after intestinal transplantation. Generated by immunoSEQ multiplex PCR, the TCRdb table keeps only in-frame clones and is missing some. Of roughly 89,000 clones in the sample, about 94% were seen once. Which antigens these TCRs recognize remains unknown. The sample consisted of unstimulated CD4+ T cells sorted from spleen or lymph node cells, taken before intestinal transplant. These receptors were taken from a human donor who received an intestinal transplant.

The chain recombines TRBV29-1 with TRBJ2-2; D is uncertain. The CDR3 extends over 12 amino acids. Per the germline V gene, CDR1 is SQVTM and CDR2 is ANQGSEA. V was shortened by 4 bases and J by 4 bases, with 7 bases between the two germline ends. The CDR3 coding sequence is TGCAGCGTTGGGCCTGGCACCGGGGAGCTGTTTTTT. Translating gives CSVGPGTGELFF.

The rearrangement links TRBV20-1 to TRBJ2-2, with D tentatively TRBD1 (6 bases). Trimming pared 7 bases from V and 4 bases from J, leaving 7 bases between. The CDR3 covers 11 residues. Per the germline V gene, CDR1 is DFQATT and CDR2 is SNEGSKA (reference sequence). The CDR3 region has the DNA TGCAGTGGAGGGGGCACCGGGGAGCTGTTTTTT. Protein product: CSGGGTGELFF.

CDR3 nucleotides: TGTGCCAGCAGTGGACAGGCGGTTTTGACAGATACGCAGTATTTT. This gives the protein CASSGQAVLTDTQYF. The V call is TRBV6-1, the J call TRBJ2-3, with D possibly matching TRBD1 (6 bases). The CDR3 covers 15 residues. The germline V gene encodes CDR1 MNHNS and CDR2 SASEGT. V was cut by 4 bases and J by 3 bases, with 14 bases left in between.

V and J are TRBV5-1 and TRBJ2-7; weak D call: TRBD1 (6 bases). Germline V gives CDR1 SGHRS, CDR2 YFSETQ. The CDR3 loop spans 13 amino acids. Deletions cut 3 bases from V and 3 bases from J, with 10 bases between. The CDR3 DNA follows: TGCGCCAGCAGCTACATGGACAGCTACGAGCAGTACTTC. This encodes CASSYMDSYEQYF.

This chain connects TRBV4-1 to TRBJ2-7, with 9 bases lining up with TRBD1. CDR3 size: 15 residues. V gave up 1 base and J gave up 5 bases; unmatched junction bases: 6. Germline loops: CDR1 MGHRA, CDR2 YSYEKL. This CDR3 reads CASSQGDREINEQYF. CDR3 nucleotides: TGCGCCAGCAGCCAAGGGGACAGGGAGATAAACGAGCAGTACTTC.

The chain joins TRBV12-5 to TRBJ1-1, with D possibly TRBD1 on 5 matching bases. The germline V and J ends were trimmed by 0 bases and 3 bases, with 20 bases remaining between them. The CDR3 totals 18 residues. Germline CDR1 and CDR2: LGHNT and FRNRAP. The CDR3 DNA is TGTGCTAGTGGTTTGGTACTAGAGGGGAGGATACGGGACACTGAAGCTTTCTTT. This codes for CASGLVLEGRIRDTEAFF.

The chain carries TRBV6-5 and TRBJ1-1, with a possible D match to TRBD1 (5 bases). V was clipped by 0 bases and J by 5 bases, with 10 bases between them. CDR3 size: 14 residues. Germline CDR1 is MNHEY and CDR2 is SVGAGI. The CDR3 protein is CASSYSQGGTEAFF. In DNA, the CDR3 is TGTGCCAGCAGTTACTCCCAGGGAGGAACTGAAGCTTTCTTT.

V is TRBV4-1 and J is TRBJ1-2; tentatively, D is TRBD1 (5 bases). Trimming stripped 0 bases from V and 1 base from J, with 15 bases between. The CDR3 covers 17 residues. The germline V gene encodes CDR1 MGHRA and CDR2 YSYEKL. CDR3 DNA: TGCGCCAGCAGCCAAGATATATCCCCAGGGCATAACTATGGCTACACCTTC. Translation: CASSQDISPGHNYGYTF.

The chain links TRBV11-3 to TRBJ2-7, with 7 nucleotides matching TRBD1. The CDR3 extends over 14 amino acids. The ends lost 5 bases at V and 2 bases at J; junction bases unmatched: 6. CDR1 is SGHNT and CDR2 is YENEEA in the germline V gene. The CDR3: CASSGPDRAYEQYF. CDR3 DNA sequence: TGTGCCAGCAGCGGACCCGACAGGGCCTACGAGCAGTACTTC. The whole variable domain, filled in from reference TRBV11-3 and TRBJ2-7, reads EAGVVQSPRYKIIEKKQPVAFWCNPISGHNTLYWYLQNLGQGPELLIRYENEEAVDDSQLPKDRFSAERLKGVDSTLKIQPAELGDSAVYLCASSGPDRAYEQYFGPGTRLTVT.

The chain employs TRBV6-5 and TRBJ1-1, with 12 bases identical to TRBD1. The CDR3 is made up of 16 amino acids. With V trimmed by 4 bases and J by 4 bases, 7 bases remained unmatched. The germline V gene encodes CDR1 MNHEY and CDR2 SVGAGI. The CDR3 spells CASSSPGQGAFTEAFF. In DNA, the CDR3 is TGTGCCAGCAGTTCCCCGGGACAGGGGGCATTCACTGAAGCTTTCTTT.

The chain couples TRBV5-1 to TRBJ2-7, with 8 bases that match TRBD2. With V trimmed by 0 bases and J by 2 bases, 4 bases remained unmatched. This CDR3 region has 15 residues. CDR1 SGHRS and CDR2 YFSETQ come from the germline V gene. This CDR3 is CASSLVGGGAYEQYF. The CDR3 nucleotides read TGCGCCAGCAGCTTGGTCGGGGGGGGTGCCTACGAGCAGTACTTC.

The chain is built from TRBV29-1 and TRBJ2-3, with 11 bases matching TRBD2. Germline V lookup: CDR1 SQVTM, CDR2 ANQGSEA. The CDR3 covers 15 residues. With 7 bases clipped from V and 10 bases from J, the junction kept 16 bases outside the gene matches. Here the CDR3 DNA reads TGCAGCGGAAAAGTAGCGGGAGGGGTATATGTGGCGCAGTATTTT. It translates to CSGKVAGGVYVAQYF.

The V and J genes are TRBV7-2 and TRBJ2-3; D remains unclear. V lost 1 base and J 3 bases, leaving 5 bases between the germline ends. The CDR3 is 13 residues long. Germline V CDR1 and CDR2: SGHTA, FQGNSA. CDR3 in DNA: TGTGCCAGCAGCTTAGAGCGTACAGATACGCAGTATTTT. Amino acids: CASSLERTDTQYF.

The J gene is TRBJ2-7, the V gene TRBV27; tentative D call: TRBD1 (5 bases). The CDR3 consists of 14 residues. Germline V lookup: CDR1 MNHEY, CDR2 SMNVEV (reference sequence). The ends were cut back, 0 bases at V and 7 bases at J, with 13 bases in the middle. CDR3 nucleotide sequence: TGTGCCAGCAGTTTATCGTGGGGCCCTGGGGAGCAGTACTTC. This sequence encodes CASSLSWGPGEQYF.

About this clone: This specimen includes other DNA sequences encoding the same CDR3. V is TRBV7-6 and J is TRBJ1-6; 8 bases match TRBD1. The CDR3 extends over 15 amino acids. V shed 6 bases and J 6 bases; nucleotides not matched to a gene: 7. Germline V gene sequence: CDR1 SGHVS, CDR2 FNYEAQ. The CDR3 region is CASSRGQAPNSPLHF. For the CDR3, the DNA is TGTGCCAGCAGTCGGGGACAGGCACCTAATTCACCCCTCCACTTT.

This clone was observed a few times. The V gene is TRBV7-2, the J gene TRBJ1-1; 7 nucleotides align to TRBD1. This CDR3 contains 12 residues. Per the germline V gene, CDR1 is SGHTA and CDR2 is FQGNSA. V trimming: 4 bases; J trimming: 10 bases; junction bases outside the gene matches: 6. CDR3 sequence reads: CASSSTQGPAFF. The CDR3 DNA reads TGTGCCAGCAGCTCCACACAGGGGCCAGCTTTCTTT. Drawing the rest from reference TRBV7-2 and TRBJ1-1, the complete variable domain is GAGVSQSPSNKVTEKGKDVELRCDPISGHTALYWYRQSLGQGLEFLIYFQGNSAPDKSGLPSDRFSAERTGGSVSTLTIQRTQQEDSAVYLCASSSTQGPAFFGQGTRLTVV.

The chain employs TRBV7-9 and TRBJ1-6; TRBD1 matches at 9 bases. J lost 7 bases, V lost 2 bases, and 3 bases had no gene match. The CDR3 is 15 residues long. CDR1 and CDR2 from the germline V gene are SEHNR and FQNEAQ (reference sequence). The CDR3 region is CASSLRTGENSPLHF. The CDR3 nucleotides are TGTGCCAGCAGCTTAAGGACAGGGGAAAATTCACCCCTCCACTTT.

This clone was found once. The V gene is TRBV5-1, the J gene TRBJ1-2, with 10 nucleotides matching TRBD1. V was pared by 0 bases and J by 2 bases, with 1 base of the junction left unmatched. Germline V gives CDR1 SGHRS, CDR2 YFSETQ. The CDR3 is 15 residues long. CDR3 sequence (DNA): TGCGCCAGCAGCTTGGCGGGACAGGGGAACTATGGCTACACCTTC. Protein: CASSLAGQGNYGYTF.

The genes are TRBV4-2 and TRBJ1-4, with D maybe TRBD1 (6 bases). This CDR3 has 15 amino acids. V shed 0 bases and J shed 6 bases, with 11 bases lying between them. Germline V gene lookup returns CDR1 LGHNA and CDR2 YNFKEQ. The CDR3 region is CASSQEYRDDEKLFF. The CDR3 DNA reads TGTGCCAGCAGCCAAGAGTACAGGGACGATGAAAAACTGTTTTTT.

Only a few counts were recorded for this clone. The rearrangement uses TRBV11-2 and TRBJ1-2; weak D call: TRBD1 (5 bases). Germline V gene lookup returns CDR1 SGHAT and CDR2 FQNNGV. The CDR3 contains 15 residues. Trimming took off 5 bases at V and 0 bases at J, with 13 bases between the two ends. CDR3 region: CASSTRTPANYGYTF. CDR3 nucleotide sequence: TGTGCCAGCAGCACAAGGACACCCGCTAACTATGGCTACACCTTC. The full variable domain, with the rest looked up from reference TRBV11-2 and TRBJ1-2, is EAGVAQSPRYKIIEKRQSVAFWCNPISGHATLYWYQQILGQGPKLLIQFQNNGVVDDSQLPKDRFSAERLKGVDSTLKIQPAKLEDSAVYLCASSTRTPANYGYTFGSGTRLTVV.

The chain's CDR3 is CASSLGLAGTSQETQYF. CDR3 bases: TGCGCCAGCAGCTTGGGACTAGCGGGGACTTCCCAAGAGACCCAGTACTTC. The genes are TRBV5-1 and TRBJ2-5; 11 bases line up with TRBD2. The junction had 5 bases not matched to a gene; V was cut back by 0 bases and J by 1 base. CDR3 size: 17 residues. Germline-derived CDR1 and CDR2 are SGHRS and YFSETQ. The whole variable domain, filled in from reference TRBV5-1 and TRBJ2-5, reads KAGVTQTPRYLIKTRGQQVTLSCSPISGHRSVSWYQQTPGQGLQFLFEYFSETQRNKGNFPGRFSGRQFSNSRSEMNVSTLELGDSALYLCASSLGLAGTSQETQYFGPGTRLLVL.